The 30 T cell receptor beta chains below come from one sample, sequenced in a study of CD8 T cells in ankylosing spondylitis. MiXCR was run by TCRdb on the 5' RACE reads, yielding one entry per CDR3 protein. The data contain around 250,000 distinct CDR3 sequences, 18% of them singletons. What was sequenced was blood, either unsorted or a sorted T cell fraction (not recorded which). The receptor set was obtained from a male donor with ankylosing spondylitis or in good health (not recorded which).

This clonotype was found many times. This chain uses TRBV6-5 with TRBJ1-6; 8 bases are a match to TRBD1. This CDR3 comprises 13 residues. Germline V gives CDR1 MNHEY, CDR2 SVGAGI. The ends lost 2 bases at V and 14 bases at J; junction bases unmatched: 5. The CDR3 loop is CASSYLTGDALHF. The CDR3, as DNA: TGTGCCAGCAGTTACCTGACAGGGGACGCCCTCCACTTT.

This sequence joins TRBV7-3 and TRBJ2-2, with 11 bases fitting TRBD1. Trimming removed 5 bases from V and 10 bases from J; junction bases left unmatched: 21. Germline values: CDR1 SGHTA, CDR2 FQGTGA. CDR3 size: 19 residues. CDR3 DNA: TGTGCCAGCAGCCGCGTGGGACAGGGGGTGAACTACGTGGATGCGGAGCTGTTTTTT. The encoded protein is CASSRVGQGVNYVDAELFF.

A few counts support this clonotype. The genes are TRBV4-3 and TRBJ2-1; a possible D gene is TRBD1 (5 bases). With 0 bases removed from V and 10 bases from J, the gap between germline ends came to 10 bases. The germline CDR1 and CDR2 sequences are LGHNA and YSLEER. The CDR3 is 13 amino acids. CDR3 protein: CASSQDWGKEQFF. CDR3 nucleotides: TGCGCCAGCAGCCAAGATTGGGGCAAGGAGCAGTTCTTC.

In regard to this clonotype: This could be a read error, since a much larger clone is one nucleotide away. The genes are TRBV20-1 and TRBJ2-7; 7 positions agree with TRBD2. This CDR3 spans 17 amino acids. Germline V gene data show CDR1 as DFQATT and CDR2 as SNEGSKA (reference sequence). CDR3 bases: TGCTGTGCTAGAGGAGCCGGGAGGATGGGACTCCAGTACGAGCAGTACTTC. This gives the protein CCARGAGRMGLQYEQYF.

This clonotype was counted between two and nine times. The chain links TRBV6-5 to TRBJ2-3; no clear D. CDR1 and CDR2 (germline): MNHEY, SVGAGI. Trimming stripped 3 bases from V and 3 bases from J, with 13 bases between. CDR3 length equals 15 residues. The CDR3: CASSYEAAVTDTQYF. CDR3 DNA: TGTGCCAGCAGTTATGAGGCGGCCGTGACAGATACGCAGTATTTT.

The V gene is TRBV6-5, the J gene TRBJ2-5, with D unresolved. Trimming cost V 2 bases and J 3 bases, with 16 bases left between them. Germline V CDR1 and CDR2: MNHEY, SVGAGI. This CDR3 is 16 amino acids long. CDR3 nucleotide sequence: TGTGCCAGCAGTTACAGGGCACCAAGGTTTAAAGAGACCCAGTACTTC. This encodes CASSYRAPRFKETQYF.

This clonotype was recorded a few times. CDR3 nucleotides: TGCGCCAGCAGCCAGAATTCCCCATGGGGCGAAAACTATGGCTACACCTTC. Protein sequence: CASSQNSPWGENYGYTF. The chain joins TRBV4-3 to TRBJ1-2, with D perhaps matching TRBD1 (5 bases). Trimming removed 3 bases at V and 2 bases at J, with 19 bases between. This CDR3 is 17 amino acids long. Germline assignment: CDR1 LGHNA and CDR2 YSLEER.

This clonotype came up many times. This chain uses TRBV6-1 with TRBJ2-2; TRBD2 matches at 13 bases. V was pared by 5 bases and J by 5 bases, with 2 bases of the junction left unmatched. This CDR3 comprises 15 residues. Germline assignment: CDR1 MNHNS and CDR2 SASEGT. The CDR3 nucleotides are TGTGCCAGCAGTACACTAGCGGGAGGGACCGGGGAGCTGTTTTTT. Translation: CASSTLAGGTGELFF.

The J gene is TRBJ1-6, the V gene TRBV4-1; 7 nucleotides match TRBD1. The CDR3 is 16 amino acids. The V and J ends lost 0 bases and 7 bases, in that order; junction bases with no gene match: 6. CDR1 is MGHRA, CDR2 YSYEKL, per germline. In nucleotides, the CDR3 is TGCGCCAGCAGCCAAGATACAGGGGTACGCAATTCACCCCTCCACTTT. Protein product: CASSQDTGVRNSPLHF.

The V and J genes are TRBV2 and TRBJ2-1; 11 bases align to TRBD2. Germline V lookup: CDR1 SNHLY, CDR2 FYNNEI. CDR3 length equals 14 residues. With V trimmed by 10 bases and J by 1 base, 3 bases remained unmatched. The CDR3 sequence: CAIVAGGSYNEQFF. The CDR3 nucleotides are TGTGCCATCGTAGCGGGAGGGTCCTACAATGAGCAGTTCTTC.

This chain joins TRBV13 and TRBJ2-1, with TRBD2 matching over 10 bases. Trimming removed 6 bases from V and 5 bases from J; junction bases left unmatched: 4. The V gene's germline CDR1 is PRHDT and CDR2 FYEKMQ (reference sequence). The CDR3 has 14 residues. CDR3 sequence: CASSLLAGNNEQFF. CDR3 nucleotides: TGTGCCAGCAGTTTACTAGCGGGAAACAATGAGCAGTTCTTC.

This clonotype was observed a handful of times. The V and J genes are TRBV9 and TRBJ2-3; 7 bases agree with TRBD2. Germline CDR1 SGDLS, CDR2 YYNGEE. J was trimmed by 0 bases and V by 4 bases; bases with no gene match: 8. This CDR3 is 16 amino acids long. CDR3: CASSPSPSGSTDTQYF. In nucleotides, the CDR3 is TGTGCCAGCAGCCCGTCGCCTAGCGGAAGCACAGATACGCAGTATTTT. The full variable domain, rest sourced from reference TRBV9 and TRBJ2-3, is DSGVTQTPKHLITATGQRVTLRCSPRSGDLSVYWYQQSLDQGLQFLIQYYNGEERAKGNILERFSAQQFPDLHSELNLSSLELGDSALYFCASSPSPSGSTDTQYFGPGTRLTVL.

This clonotype was counted only a few times. The chain has TRBV6-1 and TRBJ1-2, with 7 nucleotides matching TRBD1. Germline V gene data show CDR1 as MNHNS and CDR2 as SASEGT. V was pared by 1 base and J by 6 bases, with 2 bases of the junction left unmatched. The CDR3 contains 13 residues. DNA for the CDR3: TGTGCCAGCAGTGAAGGGGACAGCCATGGCTACACCTTC. Translated, it gives CASSEGDSHGYTF.

This sequence joins TRBV10-3 and TRBJ1-5; D remains ambiguous. Germline values: CDR1 ENHRY, CDR2 SYGVKD. The CDR3 covers 16 residues. V lost 0 bases and J 0 bases, leaving 9 bases between the germline ends. CDR3 loop: CAISESLSGSNQPQHF. CDR3 nucleotide sequence: TGTGCCATCAGTGAGTCTTTATCGGGTAGCAATCAGCCCCAGCATTTT.

Many counts were recorded for this clonotype. V usage is TRBV7-3 and J usage is TRBJ2-3; D remains ambiguous. From germline, CDR1 is SGHTA and CDR2 FQGTGA. The CDR3 is 16 residues long. V lost 5 bases and J lost 0, with 15 bases in between. The CDR3 loop reads CASSPRTSFSTDTQYF. CDR3 DNA sequence: TGTGCCAGCAGCCCAAGGACCTCCTTCAGCACAGATACGCAGTATTTT.

This clonotype appeared a few times. This chain uses TRBV10-3 with TRBJ2-1; 9 positions match TRBD1. Trimming took 3 bases from V and 6 from J; bases not matched to a gene: 6. This CDR3 has 15 amino acids. Per the germline V gene, CDR1 is ENHRY and CDR2 is SYGVKD. The CDR3 protein is CAISDPGQGGNEQFF. The CDR3 coding sequence is TGTGCCATCAGTGATCCGGGACAGGGTGGCAATGAGCAGTTCTTC.

This clonotype was counted between two and nine times. This chain connects TRBV20-1 to TRBJ2-7; D possibly uses TRBD1 or TRBD2 (5 bases each). The CDR3 sequence is 13 residues long. Trimming shortened V by 3 bases and J by 0 bases, and 9 bases separated the two germline ends. Germline values: CDR1 DFQATT, CDR2 SNEGSKA (reference sequence). This CDR3 reads CSARGDHSYEQYF. CDR3 coding DNA: TGCAGTGCTAGGGGGGACCACTCCTACGAGCAGTACTTC.

The chain links TRBV4-3 to TRBJ1-1; 7 nucleotides align to TRBD1. Germline loops: CDR1 LGHNA, CDR2 YSLEER. Trimming took 0 bases from V and 5 from J; bases not matched to a gene: 12. The CDR3 consists of 17 residues. CDR3 sequence (DNA): TGCGCCAGCAGCCAAGATCGCGACCCAAGGGGGCTGACTGAAGCTTTCTTT. It codes for CASSQDRDPRGLTEAFF.

V gene TRBV10-3 combines with J gene TRBJ2-1; 8 bases map to TRBD2. There are 14 residues in the CDR3. Per the germline V gene, CDR1 is ENHRY and CDR2 is SYGVKD. Trimming cost V 2 bases and J 10 bases; bases outside gene matches: 7. The CDR3 spells CAISEIGTRREQFF. The CDR3 DNA reads TGTGCCATCAGTGAGATCGGGACTAGGAGAGAGCAGTTCTTC.

The CDR3 loop is CASSSTWTGPGELFF. The CDR3 DNA is TGTGCCAGCAGTTCCACCTGGACAGGGCCCGGGGAGCTGTTTTTT. The chain uses TRBV6-2 or TRBV6-3 and TRBJ2-2; 8 positions agree with TRBD1. V shed 4 bases, J shed 6 bases, and the junction held 7 bases outside the gene matches. The CDR3 runs to 15 residues. From germline, CDR1 is MNHEY and CDR2 SVGEGT.

This clonotype has just a few counts. V and J are TRBV27 and TRBJ2-7; the match to TRBD2 covers 9 bases. The germline V gene encodes CDR1 MNHEY and CDR2 SMNVEV (reference sequence). The CDR3 sequence is 14 residues long. With V trimmed by 8 bases and J by 2 bases, 7 bases remained unmatched. The CDR3 coding sequence is TGTGCCAGCGCCGGGCGGGAGGGCCCCTACGAGCAGTACTTC. This codes for CASAGREGPYEQYF.

The genes are TRBV11-2 and TRBJ2-3, with TRBD1 identical over 7 bases. This CDR3 has 14 amino acids. With V trimmed by 4 bases and J by 6 bases, 7 bases remained unmatched. In germline, CDR1 is SGHAT, CDR2 FQNNGV. The CDR3 sequence is CASSSYRGRDTQYF. CDR3 sequence (DNA): TGTGCCAGCAGCTCCTACAGGGGACGGGATACGCAGTATTTT.

This clonotype was counted between two and nine times. The chain joins TRBV19 to TRBJ2-5; TRBD1 aligns across 7 bases. Germline V gives CDR1 LNHDA, CDR2 SQIVND (reference sequence). CDR3 length: 17 residues. After removal of 1 base from V and 0 bases from J, the junction contained 8 bases not matched to a gene. The CDR3 bases are TGTGCCAGTAGTATAGGGTTCGGGACAGCTAACCAAGAGACCCAGTACTTC. Residues: CASSIGFGTANQETQYF. The variable domain in full, with the rest retrieved from reference TRBV19 and TRBJ2-5, is DGGITQSPKYLFRKEGQNVTLSCEQNLNHDAMYWYRQDPGQGLRLIYYSQIVNDFQKGDIAEGYSVSREKKESFPLTVTSAQKNPTAFYLCASSIGFGTANQETQYFGPGTRLLVL.

The genes are TRBV7-8 and TRBJ1-1; D remains unclear. Trimming left V 3 bases short and J 1 base short, with 6 bases between. CDR3 length: 13 residues. Germline V gene data show CDR1 as SGHVS and CDR2 as FQNEAQ. CDR3 coding DNA: TGTGCCAGCAGCTTCTTGAGGAACACTGAAGCTTTCTTT. This sequence encodes CASSFLRNTEAFF.

The sample holds a few counts of this clonotype. The rearrangement joins TRBV20-1 to TRBJ2-1; 12 nucleotides line up with TRBD2. V was clipped by 0 bases and J by 8 bases; unmatched bases: 8. CDR3 size: 16 residues. Germline V gene lookup returns CDR1 DFQATT and CDR2 SNEGSKA (reference sequence). This CDR3 is CSARDPTSGSGYEQFF. CDR3 DNA: TGCAGTGCTAGAGACCCGACTAGCGGGAGCGGCTATGAGCAGTTCTTC.

The chain couples TRBV28 to TRBJ2-5; 11 nucleotides align to TRBD2. Germline V gene data show CDR1 as MDHEN and CDR2 as SYDVKM. The CDR3 has 16 amino acids. Losses at the gene ends were 5 bases for V and 0 bases for J; bases not matched to a gene: 5. DNA for the CDR3: TGTGCCAGCAGTCCGATAGCGGGAGGGAACCAAGAGACCCAGTACTTC. This gives the protein CASSPIAGGNQETQYF.

This chain links TRBV5-1 with TRBJ2-5; D is unclear. The V and J ends lost 0 bases and 5 bases respectively, with 11 bases between them. There are 14 residues in the CDR3. The V gene's germline CDR1 is SGHRS and CDR2 YFSETQ. CDR3 coding DNA: TGCGCCAGCAGCTTGGAAGGGAACGGCGAGACCCAGTACTTC. This encodes CASSLEGNGETQYF.

This clonotype has a handful of counts. The chain combines TRBV9 with TRBJ2-1; D might be TRBD2 (6 bases). V was cut by 6 bases and J by 0 bases, with 13 bases left in between. The CDR3 is made up of 15 amino acids. Germline V CDR1 and CDR2: SGDLS, YYNGEE. In DNA, the CDR3 is TGTGCCAGCAATGGGGGAGGCCCCTCCTACAATGAGCAGTTCTTC. Encoded protein: CASNGGGPSYNEQFF. Full variable domain (remainder filled in from reference TRBV9 and TRBJ2-1): DSGVTQTPKHLITATGQRVTLRCSPRSGDLSVYWYQQSLDQGLQFLIQYYNGEERAKGNILERFSAQQFPDLHSELNLSSLELGDSALYFCASNGGGPSYNEQFFGPGTRLTVL.

This clonotype was seen ten or more times. The chain employs TRBV12-3 or TRBV12-4 and TRBJ2-1; D may match TRBD1 or TRBD2 (5 bases each). Trimming pared 6 bases from V and 7 bases from J, leaving 16 bases between. The CDR3 sequence is 14 residues long. The CDR3 DNA is TGTGCCAGCAGCCAGGGACCCGGCGGGAATGAGCAGTTCTTC. As protein: CASSQGPGGNEQFF.

V usage is TRBV27 and J usage is TRBJ2-5; a possible D gene is TRBD1 (6 bases). The germline gives CDR1 MNHEY, CDR2 SMNVEV (reference sequence). This CDR3 spans 15 amino acids. V lost 5 bases and J 0 bases, leaving 13 bases between the germline ends. CDR3: CASSETTGDQETQYF. The CDR3 DNA follows: TGTGCCAGCAGTGAAACGACAGGAGACCAAGAGACCCAGTACTTC.